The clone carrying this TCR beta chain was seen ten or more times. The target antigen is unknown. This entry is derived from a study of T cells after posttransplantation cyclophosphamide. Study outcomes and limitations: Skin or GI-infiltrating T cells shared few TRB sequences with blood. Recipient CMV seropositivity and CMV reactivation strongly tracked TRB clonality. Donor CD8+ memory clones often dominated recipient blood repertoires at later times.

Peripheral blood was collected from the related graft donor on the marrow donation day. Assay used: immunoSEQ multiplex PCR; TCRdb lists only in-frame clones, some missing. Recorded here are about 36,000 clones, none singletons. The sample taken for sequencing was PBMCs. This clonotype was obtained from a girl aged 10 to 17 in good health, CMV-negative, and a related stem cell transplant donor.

In DNA, the CDR3 is TGTGCCAGCAGCTTCGGACTAGCGGGGGTCCACGAGCAGTACTTC. Protein sequence: CASSFGLAGVHEQYF. This rearrangement joins TRBV5-5 to TRBJ2-7; 13 bases line up with TRBD2. The germline V gene has CDR1 SGHKS and CDR2 YYEKEE (reference sequence). V shed 2 bases and J 5 bases; nucleotides not matched to a gene: 4. This CDR3 region has 15 residues.